Shown below are 19 T cell receptor beta chains from a single sample sequenced in a study of T cells in localized non-small cell lung cancer. Assay used: immunoSEQ multiplex PCR; TCRdb lists only in-frame clones, some missing. This table holds tens of thousands of clones, around 84% found once. The material was peripheral blood, obtained before any cancer treatment. Receptor source: a female donor over 55 with stage I lung adenocarcinoma.

This clone is a singleton in its sample. V and J are TRBV25-1 and TRBJ1-2, with D tentatively TRBD1 (5 bases). The V and J ends lost 1 base and 5 bases respectively, with 14 bases between them. Germline V CDR1 and CDR2: MGHDK, SYGVNS. CDR3 length: 15 amino acids. In DNA, the CDR3 is TGTGCCAGCAGTGAATTGTCCCAGGGTCGGTATGGCTACACCTTC. Translating gives CASSELSQGRYGYTF.

The V call is TRBV10-3, the J call TRBJ1-5; D is uncertain. Germline assignment: CDR1 ENHRY and CDR2 SYGVKD. The CDR3 sequence is 13 residues long. Trimming removed 10 bases from V and 6 bases from J, with 16 bases in between. This CDR3 is CATSFRVSQPQHF. The CDR3 nucleotides are TGTGCCACCTCATTTCGGGTCAGTCAGCCCCAGCATTTT.

This chain joins TRBV25-1 and TRBJ2-3, with 7 bases that match TRBD1. This CDR3 is built from 14 residues. The trim removed 4 bases at V and 2 bases at J, leaving 3 bases unmatched. Germline loops: CDR1 MGHDK, CDR2 SYGVNS. This CDR3 reads CASSGGTATDTQYF. CDR3 coding DNA: TGTGCCAGCAGTGGGGGGACAGCCACAGATACGCAGTATTTT.

The chain couples TRBV9 to TRBJ2-3, with no clear D. Trimming took 6 bases from V and 4 from J, leaving 18 bases between them. Germline CDR1 SGDLS, CDR2 YYNGEE. The length of the CDR3 is 15 residues. The CDR3 bases are TGTGCCAGCAACCCAGGCCCCAACCCGCCAGATACGCAGTATTTT. This codes for CASNPGPNPPDTQYF. The whole variable domain, filled in from reference TRBV9 and TRBJ2-3, reads DSGVTQTPKHLITATGQRVTLRCSPRSGDLSVYWYQQSLDQGLQFLIQYYNGEERAKGNILERFSAQQFPDLHSELNLSSLELGDSALYFCASNPGPNPPDTQYFGPGTRLTVL.

V gene TRBV7-6 combines with J gene TRBJ2-2; D remains ambiguous. Germline-derived CDR1 and CDR2 are SGHVS and FNYEAQ. V lost 3 bases and J lost 7, with 6 bases in between. The CDR3 extends over 12 amino acids. CDR3 in DNA: TGTGCCAGCAGCTTCTCAGTCGGGGAGCTGTTTTTT. This encodes CASSFSVGELFF.

This chain links TRBV7-9 with TRBJ1-3; D is unresolved. CDR3 size: 14 residues. V gave up 5 bases and J gave up 2 bases, with 10 bases separating them. Germline-derived CDR1 and CDR2 are SEHNR and FQNEAQ (reference sequence). CDR3 sequence: CASSREVTGNTIYF. CDR3 sequence (DNA): TGTGCCAGCAGCCGGGAGGTTACTGGAAACACCATATATTTT.

This clone was seen more than once but under ten times. The sample holds other DNA sequences that translate to the same CDR3. The rearrangement uses TRBV5-8 and TRBJ2-5; D is undetermined. The germline V and J ends were trimmed by 0 bases and 2 bases, with 2 bases remaining between them. The length of the CDR3 is 12 residues. Germline V gene data show CDR1 as SGHTS and CDR2 as YDEGEE. CDR3 coding DNA: TGTGCCAGCAGCTTGGTTCAAGAGACCCAGTACTTC. This translates into CASSLVQETQYF.

The chain links TRBV7-9 to TRBJ2-2, with D perhaps TRBD1 (6 bases). The CDR3 length is 14 residues. Between the trimmed V and J ends, which lost 4 bases and 1 base, there was a span of 7 bases. Germline V gives CDR1 SEHNR, CDR2 FQNEAQ (reference sequence). CDR3 amino acids: CASSSTGNTGELFF. The CDR3 DNA follows: TGTGCCAGCAGCTCGACAGGGAACACCGGGGAGCTGTTTTTT.

The chain has TRBV5-4 and TRBJ2-7, with 9 nucleotides matching TRBD1. Trimming removed 0 bases from V and 7 bases from J; junction bases left unmatched: 8. Germline V gene sequence: CDR1 SGHNT, CDR2 YYREEE (reference sequence). The CDR3 loop spans 15 amino acids. CDR3 in amino acids: CASSLVGQGMEEQYF. CDR3 DNA sequence: TGTGCCAGCAGCTTGGTGGGACAGGGAATGGAGGAGCAGTACTTC.

This chain joins TRBV9 and TRBJ2-7, with TRBD2 matching over 7 bases. With V trimmed by 0 bases and J by 2 bases, 2 bases remained unmatched. Germline CDR1 reads SGDLS; CDR2 reads YYNGEE. The CDR3 has 14 amino acids. CDR3 nucleotide sequence: TGTGCCAGCAGCGTAGCTAGCGGAACCTACGAGCAGTACTTC. Protein sequence: CASSVASGTYEQYF.

About this clone itself: One end of the junction varies from germline; a read error may be responsible. The CDR3 nucleotides read TGTGCCAGCAGCCCGGGACAGGGCAGGCGTGGCTACACCTTC. It encodes CASSPGQGRRGYTF. V is TRBV5-1 and J is TRBJ1-2; 9 bases map to TRBD1. This CDR3 spans 14 amino acids. The germline V gene has CDR1 SGHRS and CDR2 YFSETQ.

This clone was picked up one time. The chain employs TRBV7-2 and TRBJ1-5; 8 positions match TRBD1. This CDR3 is 15 amino acids long. J lost 7 bases, V lost 1 base, and 6 bases had no gene match. Germline values: CDR1 SGHTA, CDR2 FQGNSA. The CDR3 loop reads CASSLETGQGQPQHF. DNA for the CDR3: TGTGCCAGCAGCTTAGAGACAGGACAGGGCCAGCCCCAGCATTTT.

This chain connects TRBV6-6 to TRBJ1-1; D call uncertain. The germline V gene has CDR1 MNHNY and CDR2 SVGAGI (reference sequence). With 5 bases removed from V and 3 bases from J, the gap between germline ends came to 10 bases. This CDR3 region has 13 residues. The DNA for the CDR3 is TGTGCCAGCAGTCTAGGAGAATACACTGAAGCTTTCTTT. The encoded protein is CASSLGEYTEAFF.

This clone was observed once. The genes are TRBV4-2 and TRBJ2-3; 8 bases match TRBD2. CDR1 LGHNA and CDR2 YNFKEQ come from the germline V gene. V trimming: 3 bases; J trimming: 8 bases; junction bases outside the gene matches: 16. This CDR3 region has 17 residues. The DNA for the CDR3 is TGTGCCAGCAGCCAGGTACGAGGTAGCGGGACACTTGGTACGCAGTATTTT. Amino acid sequence: CASSQVRGSGTLGTQYF.

The chain joins TRBV4-3 to TRBJ2-1, with 9 nucleotides matching TRBD2. Germline V gene data show CDR1 as LGHNA and CDR2 as YSLEER. V dropped 0 bases and J dropped 3; count of bases not matched to a gene: 12. The CDR3 sequence is 19 residues long. In DNA, the CDR3 is TGCGCCAGCAGCCAAGAGGCCCTTCGCGGGAGGGATAGCTACAATGAGCAGTTCTTC. Its protein is CASSQEALRGRDSYNEQFF.

The genes are TRBV28 and TRBJ1-1, with 7 nucleotides matching TRBD1. The germline CDR1 and CDR2 sequences are MDHEN and SYDVKM. With 4 bases clipped from V and 0 bases from J, the junction kept 2 bases outside the gene matches. The CDR3 loop spans 14 amino acids. The DNA of the CDR3 is TGTGCCAGCAGTTCCACAGGGGTGAACACTGAAGCTTTCTTT. Residues: CASSSTGVNTEAFF. The full variable domain, rest sourced from reference TRBV28 and TRBJ1-1, is DVKVTQSSRYLVKRTGEKVFLECVQDMDHENMFWYRQDPGLGLRLIYFSYDVKMKEKGDIPEGYSVSREKKERFSLILESASTNQTSMYLCASSSTGVNTEAFFGQGTRLTVV.

The chain employs TRBV18 and TRBJ2-7; unclear D gene. Germline CDR1 and CDR2: KGHSH and LQKENI. Deletions cut 1 base from V and 3 bases from J, with 16 bases between. The length of the CDR3 is 16 residues. The CDR3 loop is CASSPLYPSRDYEQYF. The CDR3, as DNA: TGTGCCAGCTCACCACTGTATCCGAGTAGAGACTACGAGCAGTACTTC.

CDR3 protein: CASIGEYPYEQYF. The CDR3 DNA reads TGTGCCAGCATAGGGGAGTACCCCTACGAGCAGTACTTC. The chain combines TRBV2 with TRBJ2-7, with D possibly being TRBD1 or TRBD2 (5 bases each). The V end lost 7 bases, the J end lost 2 bases, and 12 bases lay between the germline ends. From germline, CDR1 is SNHLY and CDR2 FYNNEI. The CDR3 sequence is 13 residues long. The variable domain in full, completed from reference TRBV2 and TRBJ2-7, reads EPEVTQTPSHQVTQMGQEVILRCVPISNHLYFYWYRQILGQKVEFLVSFYNNEISEKSEIFDDQFSVERPDGSNFTLKIRSTKLEDSAMYFCASIGEYPYEQYFGPGTRLTVT.

The CDR3 DNA is TGTGCCAGCCGCCGATGGACTGAAGCTTTCTTT. Translated: CASRRWTEAFF. V gene TRBV19 combines with J gene TRBJ1-1; D ambiguous. Germline assignment: CDR1 LNHDA and CDR2 SQIVND (reference sequence). Trimming took off 9 bases at V and 5 bases at J, with 10 bases between the two ends. The CDR3 length is 11 residues.